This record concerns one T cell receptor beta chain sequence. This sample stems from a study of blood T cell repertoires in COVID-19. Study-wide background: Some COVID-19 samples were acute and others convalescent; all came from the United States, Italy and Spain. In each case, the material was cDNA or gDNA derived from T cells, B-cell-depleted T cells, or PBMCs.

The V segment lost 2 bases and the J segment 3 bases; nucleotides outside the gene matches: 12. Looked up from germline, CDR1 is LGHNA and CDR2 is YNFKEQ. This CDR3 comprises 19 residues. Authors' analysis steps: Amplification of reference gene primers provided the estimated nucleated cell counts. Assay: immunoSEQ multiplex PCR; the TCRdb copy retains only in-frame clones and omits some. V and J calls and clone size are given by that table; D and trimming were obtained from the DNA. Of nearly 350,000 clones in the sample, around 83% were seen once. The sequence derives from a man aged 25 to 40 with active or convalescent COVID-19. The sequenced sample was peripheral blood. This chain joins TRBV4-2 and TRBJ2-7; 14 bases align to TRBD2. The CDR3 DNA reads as TGTGCCAGCAGCCAAAGAGCCGGGACTAGCGGGGGTCGGAACTACGAGCAGTACTTC. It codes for CASSQRAGTSGGRNYEQYF.